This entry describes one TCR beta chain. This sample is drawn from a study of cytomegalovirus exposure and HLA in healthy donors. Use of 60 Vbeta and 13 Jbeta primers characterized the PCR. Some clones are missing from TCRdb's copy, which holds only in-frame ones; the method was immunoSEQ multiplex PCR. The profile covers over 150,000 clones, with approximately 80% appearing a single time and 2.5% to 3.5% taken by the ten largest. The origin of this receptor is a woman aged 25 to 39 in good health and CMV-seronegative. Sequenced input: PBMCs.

The CDR3 nucleotides are TGTGCCAGCAGTGATTCAATACAATTTCTTAACACTGAAGCTTTCTTT. It translates to CASSDSIQFLNTEAFF. The chain combines TRBV6-1 with TRBJ1-1; D is ambiguous. The CDR3 sequence is 16 residues long. The V and J ends lost 3 bases and 2 bases respectively, with 16 bases between them. Germline V CDR1 and CDR2: MNHNS, SASEGT.